This T cell receptor beta chain was documented in a study of shared clonotypes between healthy human individuals (TCRdb year 2020). About the full investigation: Three men and a couple of women, aged 18 to 49 years, made up the cohort. For each donor, CD4 naive and CD4 memory were each given three plates, CD8 naive was given two plates, and CD8 memory was given one plate. Each donor's leukapheresis produced roughly between about 0.8 and 8.9 billion PBMCs. To increase sequencing depth and limit assay-specific biases, different laboratories used diverse techniques to prepare libraries and sequence TCR repertoires. Blood TCR repertoires of five healthy adults were deeply sequenced to estimate repertoire size and the extent of clonotype sharing between individuals.

On this clone itself: The antigen it binds to is not known. Base qualities were left out, and no much larger clone turns up one base away.

Overall results and qualifications from the work: Sharing across a few donors was observed for 5% to 6.5% of naive CD4, less than 4% of naive CD8, roughly 2.4% of memory CD4, and over 0.3% of memory CD8 clonotypes. Pairwise subsampling indicated that sequencing depth was expected to affect the degree of clonotype sharing among donors. Even with the large sequencing depth, rarefaction of the sorted-subset datasets indicated that sequencing was incomplete. Larger estimated clonotype richness was generally found for naive subsets than for memory subsets. Sampling was limited to blood, and TCR repertoires in tissue likely differ from TCR repertoires in blood. Because the study included only a small number of donors, the genetic and exposure-history diversity represented was limited. Compared with non-shared clonotypes, clonotypes shared by all four sorted-subset donors had higher generation probabilities.

Donors were healthy HIV-negative adults with no recently reported acute infections or vaccinations. All donors were Caucasian adults living in Nashville, Tennessee, USA. Magnetic negative selection was used to enrich CD4+ T cells, after which naive cells were positively selected on CD45RA and the negative fraction became the memory subset. After blood collection by leukapheresis, PBMCs were isolated using Ficoll-Histopaque density gradient centrifugation and then cryopreserved in the vapor phase of liquid nitrogen. Analytical flow cytometry was used to check the purity and quantity of every magnetically sorted T cell population. From each sorted fraction, genomic DNA was isolated and quantified by UV absorbance on a Nanodrop 2000c. From a lookup of the germline V gene, CDR1 and CDR2 are MDHEN and SYDVKM. The CDR3 holds 15 amino acids from the cysteine to the phenylalanine. The kept DNA is CDR3 alone, 45 bases in frame from the first base. V was cut back by 2 bases and J by 2 bases, leaving a gap of 10 bases between them.

TCR CDR3 regions were amplified from genomic DNA by multiplex PCR using the deep immunoSEQ assay. For each cell subset, the extracted genomic DNA was distributed evenly across all wells of several immunoSEQ 96-well plates, and each plate served as one replicate. For sorted subsets, each replicate PCR was loaded with roughly 190 ng genomic DNA, equivalent to 25,000 to 30,000 T cell genomes. Purified libraries were measured with a Qubit 3.0 fluorometer, size-checked on a Bioanalyzer 2100, and measured again with the KAPA Library Quantification kit. Every immunoSEQ 96-well plate was sequenced on a dedicated single-read 150-cycle Illumina NextSeq 550 flow cell. In the paper's pipeline: Because only junctional sequences without quality scores were contained in the immunoSEQ output, filtering matching that applied to full-length reads could not be performed. Sequences were annotated with PyIR, a Python wrapper for IgBLAST v1.9, using IMGT germline references to assign V/J genes and CDR3. Any read was removed if the V/J assignment was weak (E-value above 1e-6), the CDR3 was missing, or the read contained stop codons, out-of-frame junctions, or ambiguous translated residues. A V3J clonotype was defined by an identical inferred V gene, J gene, and CDR3 amino acid sequence. The percentage overlap between two repertoires was calculated by dividing the number of shared unique clonotypes by the size of the smaller repertoire. Three approaches were used to assess repertoire richness: RTK rarefaction, the Chao1 estimator, and Recon v2.1 estimates of unobserved clonotypes. Generation probabilities were computed with OLGA for all TCRbeta clonotypes obtained by the gDNA method from a few donors. TCRdb provides this immuneACCESS table in a form limited to in-frame rearrangements. Some clones are lacking; in checked studies, under half of them reflect an unresolved V gene, and why the rest are absent is not known. The DNA was the basis for D and trimming; V, J and clone size are from that table. Counted in this sample were a few million clones; approximately 95% of them appeared once. The top ten clonotypes cover about 0.39% of the sample.

The receptor's source is a young man in good health. Some clones in this sample may be carry-over from other donors' samples. The sequence is built from TRBV28 and TRBJ2-1; the D gene is unclear. Sequenced: naive CD4+ T cells from PBMCs. This specimen's cell subset or site label, per the study, means: CD45RA+ positively selected. The base sequence is TGTGCCAGCAGTTTAGACCGCCGTCCCTACAATGAGCAGTTCTTC. This is translated as CASSLDRRPYNEQFF.